This T cell receptor (beta chain) is drawn from a study of radiation and T cells in renal cell carcinoma. Sample time point: baseline pretreatment blood. Treatment in this sample: 15 Gy SBRT to primary tumor, nephrectomy 4 weeks later. Per germline, CDR1 MNHEY and CDR2 SMNVEV (reference sequence). Trimming at V came to 7 bases and at J to 6 bases, leaving 10 bases not matched to a gene. This CDR3 has 14 residues. Some clones are missing from TCRdb's copy, which holds only in-frame ones; the method was immunoSEQ multiplex PCR. The sample holds 100,000 to 150,000 clones; about four fifths are singletons and the top ten take around 3%.

Sequenced material: blood, taken from a patient whose treatment included radiotherapy and nephrectomy. The receptor's source is an older woman with renal cell carcinoma. The chain joins TRBV27 to TRBJ2-7, with 9 bases aligning to TRBD1. CDR3 sequence reads: CASTCDRGGCEQYF. The CDR3 DNA sequence: TGTGCCAGCACTTGTGACAGGGGGGGATGCGAGCAGTACTTC.